Each of the 14 T cell receptor beta chains below was sequenced from the same sample in a study of blood T cell repertoires in COVID-19. Sequencing was performed with immunoSEQ multiplex PCR; in TCRdb, only in-frame clones are kept and a portion is missing. The top ten clones hold around 4.3% of a sample with roughly 180,000 clones, roughly 83% of them seen once. The sample taken for sequencing was PBMCs or T cells enriched from blood (not recorded which). All receptors derive from a woman between 45 and 60 years old who had recovered from COVID-19.

This clone was seen only once. The chain uses TRBV30 and TRBJ1-5; tentative D call: TRBD1 (5 bases). The germline CDR1 and CDR2 sequences are GTSNPN and SVGIG (reference sequence). The CDR3 contains 13 residues. V was pared by 1 base and J by 5 bases, with 9 bases between. This chain's CDR3 is CAWSEVGDQPQHF. CDR3 nucleotides: TGTGCCTGGAGTGAGGTAGGGGATCAGCCCCAGCATTTT.

The chain is built from TRBV7-2 and TRBJ2-3; TRBD1 might be the D (6 bases). This CDR3 spans 14 amino acids. Per the germline V gene, CDR1 is SGHTA and CDR2 is FQGNSA. Trimming stripped 8 bases from V and 1 base from J, with 13 bases between. The CDR3 coding sequence is TGTGCCAGCGGGGGCAGTTGGGGCACAGATACGCAGTATTTT. Translating it yields CASGGSWGTDTQYF.

The chain employs TRBV9 and TRBJ1-6, with TRBD1 matching 8 bases. V lost 7 bases, J lost 7 bases, and 7 bases stayed unmatched. The CDR3 sequence is 14 residues long. Germline values: CDR1 SGDLS, CDR2 YYNGEE. The CDR3 DNA follows: TGTGCCAGCTCACGGACAGGGAGAAATTCACCCCTCCACTTT. Residues: CASSRTGRNSPLHF.

This rearrangement joins TRBV3-1 (or the pseudogene TRBV3-2) to TRBJ1-1, with a tentative D call TRBD1 (5 bases). This CDR3 has 14 residues. Trimming shortened V by 4 bases and J by 2 bases, and 11 bases separated the two germline ends. Germline V gives CDR1 LGHDT, CDR2 YNNKEL (reference sequence). The CDR3 spells CASSPGLLNTEAFF. CDR3 DNA: TGTGCCAGCAGCCCGGGACTCCTTAACACTGAAGCTTTCTTT.

This chain connects TRBV9 to TRBJ2-3; TRBD2 agrees at 10 bases. This CDR3 spans 15 amino acids. The V gene's germline CDR1 is SGDLS and CDR2 YYNGEE. Unmatched junction bases numbered 9, after V lost 4 bases and J lost 7 bases. DNA of the CDR3: TGTGCCAGCAGCCCAAGGACTAGCGGTCCTAATACGCAGTATTTT. It specifies CASSPRTSGPNTQYF.

The rearrangement joins TRBV28 to TRBJ1-6; TRBD1 might be the D (5 bases). This CDR3 is 13 amino acids long. V lost 6 bases, J lost 10 bases, and 13 bases lay in between. Germline V gives CDR1 MDHEN, CDR2 SYDVKM. The CDR3 nucleotides read TGTGCCAGCAGCCAGGGTAATAGCTCACCCCTCCACTTT. Amino acids: CASSQGNSSPLHF.

This chain links TRBV7-9 with TRBJ2-3; TRBD2 matches 7 bases. In germline, CDR1 is SEHNR, CDR2 FQNEAQ (reference sequence). The length of the CDR3 is 15 residues. Trimming cost V 5 bases and J 2 bases; bases outside gene matches: 7. In DNA form, the CDR3 reads TGTGCCAGCAGCCTGCAGCGGGATTACACAGATACGCAGTATTTT. Protein sequence: CASSLQRDYTDTQYF.

The chain links TRBV18 to TRBJ1-1, with D possibly TRBD1 on 6 matching bases. The V end lost 3 bases, the J end lost 2 bases, and 10 bases lay between the germline ends. The CDR3 totals 14 residues. Germline CDR1 reads KGHSH; CDR2 reads LQKENI. The CDR3 DNA sequence: TGTGCCAGCTCACCTGGACAGCTAAACACTGAAGCTTTCTTT. Amino acids: CASSPGQLNTEAFF.

The V gene is TRBV28, the J gene TRBJ2-3, with TRBD2 identical over 10 bases. The CDR3 is 15 amino acids. Germline-derived CDR1 and CDR2 are MDHEN and SYDVKM. J was trimmed by 4 bases and V by 6 bases; bases with no gene match: 7. This chain's CDR3 is CASSSRLAGADTQYF. Here the CDR3 DNA reads TGTGCCAGCAGCTCGCGACTAGCGGGTGCAGATACGCAGTATTTT. The whole variable domain, filled in from reference TRBV28 and TRBJ2-3, reads DVKVTQSSRYLVKRTGEKVFLECVQDMDHENMFWYRQDPGLGLRLIYFSYDVKMKEKGDIPEGYSVSREKKERFSLILESASTNQTSMYLCASSSRLAGADTQYFGPGTRLTVL.

The DNA of the CDR3 is TGTGCCAGCAGCTTATTCGGAGACTTAAGGGGGACCGGGGAGCTGTTTTTT. It is translated as CASSLFGDLRGTGELFF. V is TRBV7-7 and J is TRBJ2-2; a possible D gene is TRBD1 (6 bases). Germline values: CDR1 SSHAT, CDR2 FNYEAQ (reference sequence). The CDR3 covers 17 residues. The germline V and J ends were trimmed by 2 bases and 5 bases, with 18 bases remaining between them.

The genes are TRBV18 and TRBJ1-2; no reliable D call. The CDR3 extends over 15 amino acids. Germline V gene lookup returns CDR1 KGHSH and CDR2 LQKENI. Trimming pared 1 base from V and 0 bases from J, leaving 9 bases between. CDR3 nucleotides: TGTGCCAGCTCACCACGGGAGAACGCTAACTATGGCTACACCTTC. This encodes CASSPRENANYGYTF.

The V call is TRBV7-2, the J call TRBJ1-2; TRBD1 matches at 7 bases. The CDR3 extends over 15 amino acids. Germline CDR1 SGHTA, CDR2 FQGNSA. Trimming removed 1 base from V and 6 bases from J; junction bases left unmatched: 8. The chain's CDR3 is CASSLGGQVSDGYTF. The CDR3 bases are TGTGCCAGCAGCTTAGGAGGACAGGTTTCGGATGGCTACACCTTC.

This clone has only a few counts. This sequence joins TRBV27 and TRBJ1-1; 9 bases are shared with TRBD1. Germline V gene sequence: CDR1 MNHEY, CDR2 SMNVEV (reference sequence). CDR3 length: 13 amino acids. Trimming cost V 5 bases and J 5 bases; bases outside gene matches: 3. CDR3 coding DNA: TGTGCCAGCAGTCGGACAGGGGATACTGAAGCTTTCTTT. It codes for CASSRTGDTEAFF.

The genes are TRBV28 and TRBJ1-4; D gene ambiguous. Germline V gene lookup returns CDR1 MDHEN and CDR2 SYDVKM. V lost 0 bases to trimming and J lost 3 bases, with 8 bases between them. This CDR3 contains 15 residues. CDR3 DNA: TGTGCCAGCAGTTTATGGGCCGGGTCTAATGAAAAACTGTTTTTT. It is translated as CASSLWAGSNEKLFF.